These T cell receptor beta chains were read from a single sample in a study of long-term antiretroviral therapy in people with HIV. Data came from immunoSEQ multiplex PCR; TCRdb stores just in-frame clones and leaves some out. The sample lists some 30,000 clones, roughly 85% occurring once. This sample comprised unsorted PBMCs, obtained 1.1 years after starting antiretroviral therapy. The receptor source for this set is a man younger than 35 with HIV. Each CDR3 is given with its conserved first and last residue. A D gene is named only where the DNA matches it firmly.

v_call	j_call	d_call	cdr3_nt	cdr3_aa
TRBV6-6	TRBJ2-7	TRBD1	TGTGCCAGCAGTTTCACGACAGGGGGCATGTACGAGCAGTACTTC	CASSFTTGGMYEQYF
TRBV5-4	TRBJ2-7	TRBD2	TGTGCCAGCACTCCCGGGACTAGCGGGCCCTACGAGCAGTACTTC	CASTPGTSGPYEQYF
TRBV28	TRBJ2-1	TRBD2	TGTGCCAGCAGGGCGGGGGGTGAGCAGTTCTTC	CASRAGGEQFF
TRBV7-8	TRBJ2-3	-	TGTGCCAGCAGCTTAGTCCCCCAAGGGGAAGATGCGCAGTATTTT	CASSLVPQGEDAQYF
TRBV7-2	TRBJ1-2	-	TGTGCCAGCAGCTCGGCCAAAAACTATGGCTACACCTTC	CASSSAKNYGYTF
TRBV19	TRBJ2-4	TRBD1	TGTGCCAGTAGTGTAGACAGGGGGCCCAAAAACATTCAGTACTTC	CASSVDRGPKNIQYF
TRBV7-9	TRBJ2-6	-	TGTGCCAGCAGCTTATGGGCCATCTCTGGGGCCAACGTCCTGACTTTC	CASSLWAISGANVLTF
TRBV7-9	TRBJ2-7	-	TGTGCCAGCATCTTCAGGTGCTACTACGAGCAGTACTTC	CASIFRCYYEQYF
TRBV28	TRBJ1-1	TRBD1	TGTGCCAGCAGTTTATGGGGACAGTTGAACACTGAAGCTTTCTTT	CASSLWGQLNTEAFF
TRBV10-2	TRBJ2-7	-	TGCGCCAGCAGTGGACAGTCAATTTCCTACGAGCAGTACTTC	CASSGQSISYEQYF
TRBV7-8	TRBJ2-1	-	TGTGCCAGCAGCTTAGGAGTGGCGATACTCAATGAGCAGTTCTTC	CASSLGVAILNEQFF
TRBV4-2	TRBJ2-1	TRBD2	TGTGCCAGCAGCCAAGCCCAAGGGGAGCGGGAGGATCTGTTCTTC	CASSQAQGEREDLFF
TRBV5-1	TRBJ1-3	-	TGCGCCAGCAGCGCATACGCGGGAACCCGTGGAAACACCATATATTTT	CASSAYAGTRGNTIYF
TRBV19	TRBJ1-1	-	TGTGCCAGTAGTATAGGGTGGACTGAAGCTTTCTTT	CASSIGWTEAFF
TRBV5-1	TRBJ1-1	-	TGCGCCAGCAGCTTGAACAGACCGAACACTGAAGCTTTCTTT	CASSLNRPNTEAFF
TRBV27	TRBJ2-1	-	TGTGCCAGCAGTTTGGGACTTTACAATGAGCAGTTCTTC	CASSLGLYNEQFF
TRBV4-3	TRBJ2-3	-	TGCGCCAGCAGCCAAAGTAGCGGAAGCACAGATACGCAGTATTTT	CASSQSSGSTDTQYF
TRBV7-2	TRBJ1-2	-	TGTGCCAGCAGCCCACGCGACTATGGCTACACCTTC	CASSPRDYGYTF
TRBV9	TRBJ1-1	-	TGTGCCAGCAGCGTAGCTCCCCATGGTGAAGCTTTCTTT	CASSVAPHGEAFF
TRBV9	TRBJ1-2	TRBD1	TGTGCCAGCAGCGTTGACGACAGGGGCGGCTATGGCTACACCTTC	CASSVDDRGGYGYTF